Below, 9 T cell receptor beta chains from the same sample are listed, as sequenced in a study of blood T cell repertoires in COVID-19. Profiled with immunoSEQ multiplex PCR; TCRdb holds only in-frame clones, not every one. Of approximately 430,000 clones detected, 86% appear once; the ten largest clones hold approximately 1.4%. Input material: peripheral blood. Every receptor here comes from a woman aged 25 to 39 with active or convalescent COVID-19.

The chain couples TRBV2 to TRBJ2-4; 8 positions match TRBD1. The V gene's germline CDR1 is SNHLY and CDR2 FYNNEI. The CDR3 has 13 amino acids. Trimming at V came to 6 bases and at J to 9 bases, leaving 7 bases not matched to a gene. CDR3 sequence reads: CASSGQGLGIQYF. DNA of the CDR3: TGTGCCAGCAGCGGACAGGGTTTGGGCATTCAGTACTTC.

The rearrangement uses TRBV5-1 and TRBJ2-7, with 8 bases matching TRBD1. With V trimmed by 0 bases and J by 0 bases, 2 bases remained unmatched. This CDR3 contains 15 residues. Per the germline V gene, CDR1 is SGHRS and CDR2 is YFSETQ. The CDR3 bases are TGCGCCAGCAGCTTGGACAGGGGGAGCTCCTACGAGCAGTACTTC. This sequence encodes CASSLDRGSSYEQYF.

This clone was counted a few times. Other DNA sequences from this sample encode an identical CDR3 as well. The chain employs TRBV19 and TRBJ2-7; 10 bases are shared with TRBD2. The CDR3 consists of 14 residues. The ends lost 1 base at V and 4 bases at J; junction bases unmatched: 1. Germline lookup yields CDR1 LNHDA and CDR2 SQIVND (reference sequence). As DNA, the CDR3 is TGTGCCAGTAGTATAGCTAGCGGGAGATACGAGCAGTACTTC. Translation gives CASSIASGRYEQYF.

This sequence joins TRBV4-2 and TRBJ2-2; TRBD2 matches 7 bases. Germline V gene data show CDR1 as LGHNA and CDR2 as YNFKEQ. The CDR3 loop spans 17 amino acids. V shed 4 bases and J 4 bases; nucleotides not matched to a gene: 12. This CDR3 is CASSLPGGRSTTGELFF. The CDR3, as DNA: TGTGCCAGCAGCCTACCCGGGGGGAGGTCAACCACCGGGGAGCTGTTTTTT.

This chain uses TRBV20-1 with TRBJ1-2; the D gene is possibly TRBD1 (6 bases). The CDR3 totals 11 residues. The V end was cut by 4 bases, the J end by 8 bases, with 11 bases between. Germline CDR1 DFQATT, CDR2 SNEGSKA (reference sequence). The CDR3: CSAIGGEGYTF. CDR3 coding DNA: TGCAGTGCTATTGGGGGCGAAGGCTACACCTTC.

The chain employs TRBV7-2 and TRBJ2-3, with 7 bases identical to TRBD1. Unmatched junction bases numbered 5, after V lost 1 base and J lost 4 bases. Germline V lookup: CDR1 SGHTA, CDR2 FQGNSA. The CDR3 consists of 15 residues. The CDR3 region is CASSLGHRGSDTQYF. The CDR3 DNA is TGTGCCAGCAGCTTAGGGCACAGGGGCTCAGATACGCAGTATTTT.

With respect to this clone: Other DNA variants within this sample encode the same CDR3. CDR3 DNA sequence: TGTGCCATCAGTGACCTAGCGGGGGGGCAAGAGACCCAGTACTTC. This sequence encodes CAISDLAGGQETQYF. The chain joins TRBV10-3 to TRBJ2-5, with 12 bases that match TRBD2. This CDR3 has 15 residues. Germline V gene lookup returns CDR1 ENHRY and CDR2 SYGVKD. The J segment lost 2 bases and the V segment lost 3 bases, leaving 1 base of the junction unmatched.

CDR3 region: CASSTTSSSGNTIYF. CDR3 DNA sequence: TGTGCCAGCAGCACCACATCCTCCTCTGGAAACACCATATATTTT. This chain joins TRBV7-9 and TRBJ1-3; D is unresolved. This CDR3 spans 15 amino acids. V dropped 5 bases and J dropped 0 bases, with 11 bases sitting between them. Germline V gene sequence: CDR1 SEHNR, CDR2 FQNEAQ (reference sequence).

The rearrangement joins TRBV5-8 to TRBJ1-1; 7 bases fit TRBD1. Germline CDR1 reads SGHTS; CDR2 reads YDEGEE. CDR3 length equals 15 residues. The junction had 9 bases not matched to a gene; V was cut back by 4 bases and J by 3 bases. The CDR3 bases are TGTGCCAGCAGCCGAAGACAGGGAAGATACACTGAAGCTTTCTTT. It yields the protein CASSRRQGRYTEAFF. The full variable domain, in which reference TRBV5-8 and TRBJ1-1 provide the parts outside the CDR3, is EAGVTQSPTHLIKTRGQQATLRCSPISGHTSVYWYQQALGLGLQFLLWYDEGEERNRGNFPPRFSGRQFPNYSSELNVNALELEDSALYLCASSRRQGRYTEAFFGQGTRLTVV.